Listed below are T cell receptor beta chains from one sample, sequenced in a study of OX40 agonist ivuxolimab in advanced cancers. Generated by immunoSEQ multiplex PCR, the TCRdb table keeps only in-frame clones and is missing some. Of over 95,000 clones listed, about 86% are singletons. The sample in question was CD4+ or CD8+ T cells sorted from blood, obtained in a trial of the OX40 agonist ivuxolimab. The receptor source for this set is an adult with an advanced solid tumor such as melanoma, head and neck, liver or kidney cancer. The CDR3 runs from the conserved cysteine through the conserved F or W. D genes are given only for firm matches. Part of the rows lack a size; the others show once, few, many or a class for expanded clones.

d_gene,j_gene,v_gene,len,abundance,CDR3aa,CDR3nt
TRBD2,TRBJ2-4,TRBV7-9,19,.,CASSDGLAGGRQTKNIQYF,TGTGCCAGCAGCGACGGACTAGCGGGGGGGAGGCAGACCAAAAACATTCAGTACTTC
TRBD2,TRBJ2-3,TRBV4-3,21,once,CASSQSPPGTSGRRGGDTQYF,TGCGCCAGCAGCCAGTCCCCTCCGGGGACTAGCGGGAGGCGCGGTGGGGATACGCAGTATTTT
TRBD1,TRBJ2-1,TRBV28,12,.,CASSFLGTGPLF,TGTGCCAGCAGTTTTCTCGGGACAGGCCCCCTCTTC
.,TRBJ2-5,TRBV2,13,once,CASEYLGQETQYF,TGTGCCAGCGAATATCTCGGGCAAGAGACCCAGTACTTC
.,TRBJ2-3,TRBV30,11,.,CAWSVKDTQYF,TGTGCCTGGAGTGTAAAAGATACGCAGTATTTT
TRBD1,TRBJ2-1,TRBV5-1,14,few,CASSSDRGDNEQFF,TGCGCCAGCAGCTCGGACAGGGGTGACAATGAGCAGTTCTTC
.,TRBJ2-5,TRBV20-1,11,.,CSATNQETQYF,TGCAGTGCTACGAATCAAGAGACCCAGTACTTC
.,TRBJ2-1,TRBV14,15,.,CASSLGRSSYNEQFF,TGTGCCAGCAGCCTTGGCCGGTCCTCCTACAATGAGCAGTTCTTC
.,TRBJ1-5,TRBV29-1,12,.,CSVGSLGQPQHF,TGCAGCGTTGGCAGTTTGGGTCAGCCCCAGCATTTT
TRBD2,TRBJ2-3,TRBV11-2,16,.,CASSPPGGAGGRTQYF,TGTGCCAGCAGCCCGCCCGGGGGGGCGGGAGGGCGTACGCAGTATTTT
.,TRBJ1-5,TRBV4-3,16,.,CASSQATGIGNQPQHF,TGCGCCAGCAGCCAAGCCACAGGGATAGGAAATCAGCCCCAGCATTTT
TRBD2,TRBJ2-4,TRBV19,17,.,CASSTSPGLATKNIQYF,TGTGCCAGTAGTACATCACCGGGACTAGCGACCAAAAACATTCAGTACTTC
.,TRBJ1-2,TRBV13,11,.,CASSTSMGYTF,TGTGCCAGCAGCACCTCTATGGGCTACACCTTC